This passage covers 27 T cell receptor beta chains from one sample sequenced in a study of blood T cell repertoires in COVID-19. TCRdb's table, derived via immunoSEQ multiplex PCR, lists solely in-frame clones and lacks some. The table includes hundreds of thousands of clones, 88% detected once. The sample consisted of PBMCs or T cells enriched from blood (not recorded which). These receptor sequences come from a woman aged 60-75 years in a cohort exposed to, infected with or recovered from COVID-19 (not recorded which).

The gene calls are TRBV7-3 and TRBJ2-7; 10 bases map to TRBD1. CDR3 size: 15 residues. J gave up 2 bases and V 3 bases, and 4 bases lay outside the gene matches. Germline V CDR1 and CDR2: SGHTA, FQGTGA. CDR3 bases: TGTGCCAGCAGCTTGTCCGGGACAGGGGCCTACGAGCAGTACTTC. Its protein product is CASSLSGTGAYEQYF.

The CDR3 spells CASSDGGVLSGKAFF. The CDR3 nucleotides read TGTGCCAGCAGCGACGGAGGGGTTCTTAGTGGGAAAGCTTTCTTT. The chain links TRBV5-8 to TRBJ1-1, with a weak D call TRBD1 (5 bases). Trimming removed 4 bases from V and 9 bases from J, with 22 bases in between. The CDR3 is made up of 15 amino acids. Looked up from germline, CDR1 is SGHTS and CDR2 is YDEGEE.

The chain uses TRBV30 and TRBJ1-1; unclear D gene. The CDR3 spans 12 residues. V lost 2 bases, J lost 7 bases, and 11 bases lay in between. The germline CDR1 and CDR2 sequences are GTSNPN and SVGIG (reference sequence). Here the CDR3 DNA reads TGTGCCTGGAGTCGGGGAAAGGATGAAGCTTTCTTT. This gives the protein CAWSRGKDEAFF. The full variable domain, completed using reference TRBV30 and TRBJ1-1, is SQTIHQWPATLVQPVGSPLSLECTVEGTSNPNLYWYRQAAGRGLQLLFYSVGIGQISSEVPQNLSASRPQDRQFILSSKKLLLSDSGFYLCAWSRGKDEAFFGQGTRLTVV.

The chain has TRBV19 and TRBJ1-5, with D maybe TRBD1 (5 bases). CDR1 is LNHDA and CDR2 is SQIVND in the germline V gene (reference sequence). This CDR3 spans 13 amino acids. V shed 5 bases and J shed 4 bases, with 9 bases lying between them. The CDR3 loop is CASSQDRNQPQHF. The CDR3 DNA reads TGTGCCAGTAGTCAAGACAGAAATCAGCCCCAGCATTTT.

This clone appeared once. This chain links TRBV5-4 with TRBJ1-5; D is unresolved. Germline V gene data show CDR1 as SGHNT and CDR2 as YYREEE (reference sequence). This CDR3 comprises 14 residues. Trimming took off 1 base at V and 1 base at J, with 6 bases between the two ends. Here the CDR3 DNA reads TGTGCCAGCAGCTTGCCAGGAAGCAATCAGCCCCAGCATTTT. Translating gives CASSLPGSNQPQHF.

There are many counts of this clone. The chain recombines TRBV7-3 with TRBJ2-5, with 8 bases lining up with TRBD2. Germline V gene sequence: CDR1 SGHTA, CDR2 FQGTGA. This CDR3 contains 17 residues. V was pared by 4 bases and J by 5 bases, with 15 bases of the junction left unmatched. The CDR3 DNA reads as TGTGCCAGCAGCTCGATTACTGCCGGGACTAGTACGGAGACCCAGTACTTC. As protein: CASSSITAGTSTETQYF.

The chain employs TRBV27 and TRBJ2-1; weak D call: TRBD2 (6 bases). Trimming removed 6 bases at V and 0 bases at J, with 15 bases between. The CDR3 is 16 residues long. Germline V lookup: CDR1 MNHEY, CDR2 SMNVEV (reference sequence). CDR3 region: CASSRIAESSYNEQFF. The CDR3 DNA is TGTGCCAGCAGCCGGATAGCGGAAAGCTCCTACAATGAGCAGTTCTTC.

The chain has TRBV5-4 and TRBJ2-7; TRBD1 agrees at 8 bases. Looked up from germline, CDR1 is SGHNT and CDR2 is YYREEE (reference sequence). V lost 4 bases to trimming and J lost 3 bases; unmatched junction nucleotides: 12. This CDR3 is 16 amino acids long. This CDR3 reads CASSLLAGQGFYEQYF. The CDR3 nucleotides are TGTGCCAGCAGCCTCCTGGCCGGACAGGGTTTCTACGAGCAGTACTTC.

The chain has TRBV28 and TRBJ1-5, with D unresolved. Trimming took 5 bases from V and 7 from J, leaving 15 bases between them. The length of the CDR3 is 14 residues. Germline V CDR1 and CDR2: MDHEN, SYDVKM. This chain's CDR3 is CASSLPFLQQPQHF. Here the CDR3 DNA reads TGTGCCAGCAGTCTCCCATTTCTTCAGCAGCCCCAGCATTTT.

The chain has TRBV6-5 and TRBJ1-6; D is unclear. This CDR3 comprises 15 residues. Germline CDR1 MNHEY, CDR2 SVGAGI. V lost 6 bases, J lost 13 bases, and 22 bases lay in between. CDR3 bases: TGTGCCAGCAGCACCGAATCAAGCTGGATCGGGCCCCTCCACTTT. It yields the protein CASSTESSWIGPLHF.

The rearrangement uses TRBV10-1 and TRBJ1-1, with 7 bases lining up with TRBD1. The CDR3 is 13 residues long. CDR1 is WNHNN, CDR2 SYGVQD, per germline (reference sequence). V lost 7 bases and J lost 6; bases outside the gene matches: 8. This chain's CDR3 is CASTSYRGSEAFF. The CDR3 coding sequence is TGCGCCAGCACCAGTTACAGGGGCTCTGAAGCTTTCTTT.

V gene TRBV4-1 combines with J gene TRBJ2-1, with D perhaps matching TRBD1 (5 bases). Germline V lookup: CDR1 MGHRA, CDR2 YSYEKL. Trimming shortened V by 4 bases and J by 5 bases, and 21 bases separated the two germline ends. The CDR3 spans 17 residues. This chain's CDR3 is CASSPAFRQGPNNEQFF. CDR3 DNA: TGCGCCAGCAGCCCAGCCTTTAGGCAGGGCCCCAACAATGAGCAGTTCTTC.

The chain couples TRBV19 to TRBJ2-1; 12 nucleotides agree with TRBD2. V was clipped by 10 bases and J by 0 bases; unmatched bases: 10. There are 17 residues in the CDR3. The V gene's germline CDR1 is LNHDA and CDR2 SQIVND (reference sequence). CDR3 nucleotides: TGTGCCACCCAGCGGACTAGCGGGAAGAGCTCCTACAATGAGCAGTTCTTC. Protein product: CATQRTSGKSSYNEQFF. Full variable domain (rest looked up from reference TRBV19 and TRBJ2-1): DGGITQSPKYLFRKEGQNVTLSCEQNLNHDAMYWYRQDPGQGLRLIYYSQIVNDFQKGDIAEGYSVSREKKESFPLTVTSAQKNPTAFYLCATQRTSGKSSYNEQFFGPGTRLTVL.

The CDR3 sequence: CAWIWGSMNTEAFF. CDR3 nucleotides: TGTGCCTGGATATGGGGCAGCATGAACACTGAAGCTTTCTTT. The rearrangement joins TRBV30 to TRBJ1-1; perhaps TRBD1 as D (5 bases). This CDR3 is built from 14 residues. V dropped 4 bases and J dropped 0 bases, with 12 bases sitting between them. Germline CDR1 reads GTSNPN; CDR2 reads SVGIG (reference sequence).

The V gene is TRBV11-2, the J gene TRBJ1-2; tentative D call: TRBD1 (5 bases). CDR1 is SGHAT and CDR2 is FQNNGV in the germline V gene. This CDR3 spans 17 amino acids. Trimming pared 2 bases from V and 4 bases from J, leaving 20 bases between. CDR3 in DNA: TGTGCCAGCAGCTTAACAGGACCCACAGTGAGTCCCTATGGCTACACCTTC. Translation: CASSLTGPTVSPYGYTF.

V and J are TRBV5-6 and TRBJ2-3; tentatively, D is TRBD2 (6 bases). Germline V gives CDR1 SGHDT, CDR2 YYEEEE. V lost 4 bases, J lost 9 bases, and 18 bases lay in between. CDR3 length equals 14 residues. Here the CDR3 DNA reads TGTGCCAGCAGCGTGGGACTCCAGCTAACGACGCAGTATTTT. Translated, it gives CASSVGLQLTTQYF.

J is TRBJ2-7 and V is TRBV28; TRBD2 is a possible D gene (5 bases). V lost 2 bases and J lost 9, with 17 bases in between. CDR1 MDHEN and CDR2 SYDVKM come from the germline V gene. There are 14 residues in the CDR3. This CDR3 is CASSLVEMLSGQYF. The CDR3 DNA sequence: TGTGCCAGCAGTTTAGTCGAGATGCTAAGCGGGCAGTACTTC.

The V call is TRBV4-3, the J call TRBJ1-4; possibly TRBD1 for D (5 bases). The CDR3 contains 14 residues. V was trimmed by 0 bases and J by 7 bases, leaving 9 bases between them. The germline gives CDR1 LGHNA, CDR2 YSLEER. The CDR3 sequence is CASSQDAGIEKLFF. The CDR3 DNA sequence: TGCGCCAGCAGCCAAGACGCAGGGATTGAAAAACTGTTTTTT.

The chain links TRBV6-5 to TRBJ2-7; D gene ambiguous. Judging by the DNA end, TRBJ2-5 fits better; the J call may be wrong. Germline CDR1 reads MNHEY; CDR2 reads SVGAGI. This CDR3 is 11 amino acids long. In nucleotides, the CDR3 is TGTGCCAGCAGCCCCGGGGAGACCCAGTACTTC. Protein: CASSPGETQYF.

V and J are TRBV27 and TRBJ2-4; 9 bases line up with TRBD1. CDR3 length equals 15 residues. Per germline, CDR1 MNHEY and CDR2 SMNVEV (reference sequence). After removal of 0 bases from V and 8 bases from J, the junction contained 5 bases not matched to a gene. CDR3 residues: CASSLSGTGMDIQYF. In nucleotides, the CDR3 is TGTGCCAGCAGTTTATCAGGGACAGGGATGGACATTCAGTACTTC.

The genes are TRBV6-5 and TRBJ2-7; tentative D call: TRBD1 (5 bases). Germline V gene sequence: CDR1 MNHEY, CDR2 SVGAGI. Trimming took 0 bases from V and 4 from J, leaving 10 bases between them. The CDR3 contains 14 residues. The CDR3 protein is CASSYSPDSYEQYF. DNA of the CDR3: TGTGCCAGCAGTTACTCCCCTGACAGTTACGAGCAGTACTTC.

The rearrangement links TRBV15 to TRBJ2-7; TRBD1 matches 11 bases. CDR3 length: 13 residues. Germline CDR1 LNHNV, CDR2 YYDKDF (reference sequence). Losses at the gene ends were 8 bases for V and 12 bases for J; bases not matched to a gene: 12. CDR3 in amino acids: CATAGDRGYEGYF. The CDR3 DNA follows: TGTGCCACCGCAGGGGACAGGGGGTACGAGGGGTACTTC.

This clone was observed a single time. The chain couples TRBV30 to TRBJ1-2; D may be TRBD1 (5 bases). Looked up from germline, CDR1 is GTSNPN and CDR2 is SVGIG (reference sequence). The CDR3 runs to 13 residues. Trimming cost V 3 bases and J 7 bases, with 15 bases left between them. The CDR3 sequence is CAWRSGQGVGYTF. The CDR3 DNA is TGTGCCTGGAGGTCAGGCCAGGGTGTTGGCTACACCTTC. Combining the CDR3 with reference TRBV30 and TRBJ1-2 gives the whole variable domain SQTIHQWPATLVQPVGSPLSLECTVEGTSNPNLYWYRQAAGRGLQLLFYSVGIGQISSEVPQNLSASRPQDRQFILSSKKLLLSDSGFYLCAWRSGQGVGYTFGSGTRLTVV.

The V gene is TRBV7-2, the J gene TRBJ2-5; D unclear. The CDR3 runs to 15 residues. The germline V and J ends were trimmed by 0 bases and 1 base, with 9 bases remaining between them. Germline V gene sequence: CDR1 SGHTA, CDR2 FQGNSA. The CDR3 region is CASSLAGLGQETQYF. The CDR3 nucleotides are TGTGCCAGCAGCTTAGCCGGGTTGGGCCAAGAGACCCAGTACTTC. The whole variable domain, remainder taken from reference TRBV7-2 and TRBJ2-5, is GAGVSQSPSNKVTEKGKDVELRCDPISGHTALYWYRQSLGQGLEFLIYFQGNSAPDKSGLPSDRFSAERTGGSVSTLTIQRTQQEDSAVYLCASSLAGLGQETQYFGPGTRLLVL.

The chain joins TRBV5-1 to TRBJ1-1; D is ambiguous. Trimming cost V 7 bases and J 0 bases, with 7 bases left between them. The CDR3 length is 12 residues. Germline V CDR1 and CDR2: SGHRS, YFSETQ. Written as DNA, the CDR3 is TGCGCCAGCGGCCCACTGAACACTGAAGCTTTCTTT. This translates into CASGPLNTEAFF.

The CDR3 DNA is TGTGCCAGCAGCGCCGTGGGGGGCACTGAAGCTTTCTTT. The encoded protein is CASSAVGGTEAFF. J is TRBJ1-1 and V is TRBV6-5; weak D call: TRBD1 (5 bases). Trimming left V 6 bases short and J 4 bases short, with 12 bases between. This CDR3 has 13 amino acids. Per germline, CDR1 MNHEY and CDR2 SVGAGI.

The chain links TRBV7-8 to TRBJ2-3; TRBD2 is a possible D gene (6 bases). CDR1 and CDR2 (germline): SGHVS, FQNEAQ. The V end was cut by 5 bases, the J end by 6 bases, with 21 bases between. The CDR3 runs 16 residues. The CDR3 DNA follows: TGTGCCAGCAGCCCCCGGGCTAGCGCCCCGATGGATACGCAGTATTTT. Encoded protein: CASSPRASAPMDTQYF. Full variable domain (outside the CDR3, taken from reference TRBV7-8 and TRBJ2-3): GAGVSQSPRYKVAKRGQDVALRCDPISGHVSLFWYQQALGQGPEFLTYFQNEAQLDKSGLPSDRFFAERPEGSVSTLKIQRTQQEDSAVYLCASSPRASAPMDTQYFGPGTRLTVL.